One and the same sample provided the 14 T cell receptor beta chains below, sequenced in a study of low-dose radiotherapy and immunotherapy resistance in tumors. First-strand cDNA relied on TRAV- and TRBV-specific primers spanning alpha and beta chains. For amplifying TCRs, the PCR ran for about 22 cycles with Phusion, which was used together with a constant-region primer and the adapter on the V primers. TCRdb re-called the reads with MiXCR, one entry per CDR3 protein. The sample has 85,000 to 95,000 distinct CDR3 sequences, 9.4% seen once. Time point specified: before trial treatment. Sequenced material: PBMCs, taken before treatment. The receptors here all came from a male donor with prostate cancer.

The rearrangement uses TRBV27 and TRBJ1-4; perhaps TRBD1 as D (5 bases). Germline-derived CDR1 and CDR2 are MNHEY and SMNVEV (reference sequence). This CDR3 has 14 amino acids. Trimming pared 8 bases from V and 7 bases from J, leaving 17 bases between. The CDR3 reads CASGNAGLGEKLFF. CDR3 bases: TGTGCCAGCGGTAACGCAGGGCTCGGTGAAAAACTGTTTTTT.

The sample holds many counts of this clonotype. The chain links TRBV20-1 to TRBJ1-1; TRBD1 aligns across 7 bases. The CDR3 has 14 residues. Germline-derived CDR1 and CDR2 are DFQATT and SNEGSKA (reference sequence). V shed 3 bases, J shed 6 bases, and the junction held 10 bases outside the gene matches. This chain's CDR3 is CSASKGQLRAEAFF. CDR3 nucleotides: TGCAGTGCTAGTAAGGGACAGTTAAGGGCTGAAGCTTTCTTT.

With regard to this clonotype: A much larger clone differs by one base, so this may be a read error. The chain uses TRBV5-4 and TRBJ2-1; D is undetermined. Trimming took 4 bases from V and 5 from J, leaving 7 bases between them. The CDR3 is made up of 12 amino acids. The germline CDR1 and CDR2 sequences are SGHNT and YYREEE (reference sequence). The CDR3 region is CASSTVNNEQFF. CDR3 bases: TGTGCCAGCAGCACAGTTAACAATGAGCAGTTCTTC.

This clonotype was observed many times. The chain links TRBV10-3 to TRBJ2-2; D might be TRBD1 (8 bases). The CDR3 sequence is 19 residues long. V dropped 4 bases and J dropped 0 bases, with 21 bases sitting between them. In germline, CDR1 is ENHRY, CDR2 SYGVKD. The CDR3 DNA is TGTGCCATCAGTGGAAGCGGGACAGGAGTCGACTCGAACACCGGGGAGCTGTTTTTT. Encoded protein: CAISGSGTGVDSNTGELFF.

This clonotype was seen repeatedly, ten times or more. V and J are TRBV24-1 and TRBJ2-1; D remains unclear. The germline CDR1 and CDR2 sequences are KGHDR and SFDVKD. Trimming shortened V by 1 base and J by 6 bases, and 6 bases separated the two germline ends. This CDR3 has 13 amino acids. The CDR3 coding sequence is TGTGCCACCAGTGATTTATCATTCAATGAGCAGTTCTTC. This gives the protein CATSDLSFNEQFF.

Concerning this clonotype itself: This sequence is one base from a far larger clone and is likely a read error. The chain combines TRBV5-1 with TRBJ2-7; 9 bases map to TRBD2. Looked up from germline, CDR1 is SGHRS and CDR2 is YFSETQ. The junction had 18 bases not matched to a gene; V was cut back by 4 bases and J by 7 bases. The CDR3 sequence is 17 residues long. DNA of the CDR3: TGCGCCAGCAGCGGAGGGGGCGTGACTAGCGGCTACAATGAGCAGTACTTC. Translating gives CASSGGGVTSGYNEQYF.

This clonotype was counted ten times or more. The CDR3 spells CASSLRTSGWSSYNEQFF. The CDR3 coding sequence is TGTGCCAGCAGTTTAAGGACTAGCGGGTGGAGCTCCTACAATGAGCAGTTCTTC. V is TRBV27 and J is TRBJ2-1; 11 bases align to TRBD2. V shed 2 bases and J 0 bases; nucleotides not matched to a gene: 6. CDR1 and CDR2 (germline): MNHEY, SMNVEV (reference sequence). The CDR3 has 18 amino acids.

This clonotype was seen many times. V is TRBV29-1 and J is TRBJ2-2, with D perhaps matching TRBD1 or TRBD2 (5 bases each). The germline CDR1 and CDR2 sequences are SQVTM and ANQGSEA. The CDR3 loop spans 14 amino acids. Trimming pared 6 bases from V and 4 bases from J, leaving 15 bases between. This chain's CDR3 is CSVQTGTFTGELFF. CDR3 bases: TGCAGCGTGCAAACCGGGACCTTCACCGGGGAGCTGTTTTTT.

This clonotype was seen at least ten times. The chain recombines TRBV28 with TRBJ2-4; no clear D gene. Per germline, CDR1 MDHEN and CDR2 SYDVKM. CDR3 length: 14 residues. The V end was cut by 5 bases, the J end by 8 bases, with 16 bases between. The CDR3, as DNA: TGTGCCAGCAGTCCTTACCCAGGCCCTTACATTCAGTACTTC. This translates into CASSPYPGPYIQYF.

This clonotype occurred many times. The chain is built from TRBV29-1 and TRBJ2-7; 9 nucleotides line up with TRBD2. The germline V gene has CDR1 SQVTM and CDR2 ANQGSEA. This CDR3 comprises 14 residues. The V and J ends lost 4 bases and 3 bases, in that order; junction bases with no gene match: 7. DNA for the CDR3: TGCAGCGTTGTTCGACGTAGCGGGAGCTACGAGCAGTACTTC. Protein product: CSVVRRSGSYEQYF.

This clonotype was detected ten times or more. The chain combines TRBV3-1 with TRBJ2-5, with 9 bases fitting TRBD2. Unmatched junction bases numbered 6, after V lost 5 bases and J lost 2 bases. This CDR3 contains 15 residues. Germline V gene sequence: CDR1 LGHDT, CDR2 YNNKEL (reference sequence). CDR3 DNA sequence: TGTGCCAGCAGCTACGCGGGAGGGGGGCAAGAGACCCAGTACTTC. Protein sequence: CASSYAGGGQETQYF.

Ten or more counts support this clonotype. The V and J genes are TRBV20-1 and TRBJ1-2, with D perhaps matching TRBD1 (5 bases). Germline lookup yields CDR1 DFQATT and CDR2 SNEGSKA (reference sequence). The CDR3 spans 11 residues. V lost 6 bases, J lost 5 bases, and 10 bases lay in between. Here the CDR3 DNA reads TGCAGTGCCAAAGACAGTTATGGCTACACCTTC. It translates to CSAKDSYGYTF.

There are many counts of this clonotype. V is TRBV4-1 and J is TRBJ2-3; no firm D call. Per the germline V gene, CDR1 is MGHRA and CDR2 is YSYEKL. The CDR3 length is 12 residues. Trimming took 9 bases from V and 0 from J, leaving 7 bases between them. CDR3 sequence (DNA): TGCGCCAGTCGTAGCAGCACAGATACGCAGTATTTT. Translated, it gives CASRSSTDTQYF.

Many counts were recorded for this clonotype. This chain connects TRBV12-3 or TRBV12-4 to TRBJ1-1; possible D gene TRBD1, 5 bases. The CDR3 sequence is 16 residues long. The ends were cut back, 5 bases at V and 5 bases at J, with 21 bases in the middle. CDR3 nucleotides: TGTGCCAGCAGTCCTATGGGCAGGGCTCGAGGGACTGAAGCTTTCTTT. Amino acids: CASSPMGRARGTEAFF.